This passage covers 26 T cell receptor beta chains from one sample sequenced in a study of blood T cells in healthy people across ages. It was with a sample-barcoded 5' primer and a J-beta primer mix that a second PCR of about 7 to 12 cycles was run. TCRdb independently ran MiXCR on the 5' RACE reads; one entry per CDR3 protein. The table lists 650,000 to 800,000 distinct CDR3 sequences, 52% of them singletons. Sample: blood. The receptor source for this set is a woman over 75 in good health.

The chain joins TRBV4-1 to TRBJ2-7, with 7 bases that match TRBD2. The end of the DNA aligns better with TRBJ2-5, so the J call may be wrong. The germline CDR1 and CDR2 sequences are MGHRA and YSYEKL. CDR3 length: 15 residues. The CDR3 coding sequence is TGCGCCAGCAGCCAAGTTGCAGGGAGGGAGGAGACCCAGTACTTC. This gives the protein CASSQVAGREETQYF.

The chain combines TRBV30 with TRBJ2-2; D perhaps matches TRBD1 (5 bases). CDR3 length: 11 amino acids. In germline, CDR1 is GTSNPN, CDR2 SVGIG (reference sequence). V was shortened by 5 bases and J by 6 bases, with 7 bases between the two germline ends. The CDR3 here is CAWGAAGELFF. Written as DNA, the CDR3 is TGTGCCTGGGGGGCCGCCGGGGAGCTGTTTTTT.

The table lists this clonotype with many counts. The rearrangement uses TRBV7-9 and TRBJ2-1; no clear D gene. V dropped 8 bases and J dropped 3 bases, with 14 bases sitting between them. This CDR3 region has 14 residues. Germline V gene sequence: CDR1 SEHNR, CDR2 FQNEAQ (reference sequence). The CDR3 loop is CASEEETHYNEQFF. CDR3 DNA: TGTGCCAGCGAAGAGGAGACACACTACAATGAGCAGTTCTTC.

Note on this clonotype: A read error may explain this, as a much larger clone is one base away. The chain joins TRBV20-1 to TRBJ2-5; 8 nucleotides align to TRBD1. The CDR3 runs 10 residues. Germline CDR1 reads DFQATT; CDR2 reads SNEGSKA (reference sequence). CDR3 in amino acids: CPDRVKTRYF. The CDR3 nucleotides are TGCCCGGACAGGGTTAAGACCCGGTACTTC.

Comments on this clonotype: A read error may explain this, as a much larger clone is one base away. The chain links TRBV27 to TRBJ2-3, with 14 bases identical to TRBD2. The CDR3 sequence is 15 residues long. The J segment lost 7 bases and the V segment lost 7 bases, leaving 7 bases of the junction unmatched. CDR1 and CDR2 (germline): MNHEY, SMNVEV (reference sequence). The CDR3 is CASTAGTSGGNTQYF. DNA of the CDR3: TGTGCCAGCACCGCCGGGACTAGCGGGGGCAATACGCAGTATTTT.

The V and J genes are TRBV11-2 and TRBJ2-1; D tentatively fits TRBD1 or TRBD2 (5 bases each). Per the germline V gene, CDR1 is SGHAT and CDR2 is FQNNGV. CDR3 length equals 16 residues. Trimming removed 5 bases from V and 0 bases from J, with 14 bases in between. The CDR3 DNA follows: TGTGCCAGCAGCGCACCGGGACGAAGCTCCTACAATGAGCAGTTCTTC. It is translated as CASSAPGRSSYNEQFF.

The chain is built from TRBV3-1 and TRBJ2-7; D is perhaps TRBD1 (6 bases). The end of the DNA is better explained by TRBJ2-5, so the J call may be wrong. The CDR3 covers 15 residues. From germline, CDR1 is LGHDT and CDR2 YNNKEL (reference sequence). In DNA, the CDR3 is TGTGCCAGCAGCCAAGGGGGGACACCCAAAGAGACCCAGTACTTC. It codes for CASSQGGTPKETQYF.

The table lists this clonotype with many counts. The CDR3 nucleotides are TGTGCCATCAGTGACGGACAGTATAATTCACCCCTCCACTTT. Its protein product is CAISDGQYNSPLHF. The chain employs TRBV10-3 and TRBJ1-6; D perhaps matches TRBD1 (6 bases). Germline loops: CDR1 ENHRY, CDR2 SYGVKD. The V and J ends lost 3 bases and 4 bases respectively, with 7 bases between them. CDR3 length: 14 amino acids.

This rearrangement joins TRBV29-1 to TRBJ2-3; TRBD1 is a possible D gene (6 bases). This CDR3 comprises 13 residues. The V gene's germline CDR1 is SQVTM and CDR2 ANQGSEA. The ends were cut back, 3 bases at V and 3 bases at J, with 10 bases in the middle. The CDR3 spells CSVDTQGTDTQYF. The CDR3 region has the DNA TGCAGCGTTGATACACAGGGAACAGATACGCAGTATTTT.

This chain connects TRBV20-1 to TRBJ2-5, with D unclear. The CDR3 spans 12 residues. Germline V gives CDR1 DFQATT, CDR2 SNEGSKA (reference sequence). Trimming shortened V by 3 bases and J by 0 bases, and 5 bases separated the two germline ends. This CDR3 reads CSASENQETQYF. As DNA, the CDR3 is TGCAGTGCTAGCGAGAACCAAGAGACCCAGTACTTC.

This clonotype was detected once. The gene calls are TRBV14 and TRBJ2-5; the match to TRBD1 covers 8 bases. The assigned J gene may be wrong: the sequence end matches TRBJ2-7 better. This CDR3 is 14 amino acids long. Germline V gives CDR1 SGHDN, CDR2 FVKESK. CDR3 residues: CASSPQQGAYEQYF. DNA for the CDR3: TGTGCCAGCAGCCCGCAACAGGGGGCCTACGAGCAGTACTTC.

This clonotype was seen repeatedly, ten times or more. This rearrangement joins TRBV3-1 to TRBJ1-5; unclear D gene. Per the germline V gene, CDR1 is LGHDT and CDR2 is YNNKEL (reference sequence). V shed 1 base and J shed 9 bases, with 10 bases lying between them. CDR3 length equals 13 residues. The CDR3 sequence: CASSQAPSGPQHF. CDR3 coding DNA: TGTGCCAGCAGCCAAGCCCCCTCTGGGCCCCAGCATTTT.

With regard to this clonotype: Compared with germline, one end of the junction differs, possibly owing to a read error. This chain connects TRBV9 to TRBJ2-7; possible D gene TRBD1, 5 bases. From germline, CDR1 is SGDLS and CDR2 YYNGEE. CDR3 length: 13 residues. CDR3 nucleotide sequence: TGTGCCAGCCGCCCCCAGGGTACCTACGGGCAGTACTTC. Its translation: CASRPQGTYGQYF.

This clonotype was seen ten or more times. This sequence joins TRBV20-1 and TRBJ2-3; TRBD2 matches 9 bases. CDR1 and CDR2 (germline): DFQATT, SNEGSKA (reference sequence). Losses at the gene ends were 6 bases for V and 2 bases for J; bases not matched to a gene: 6. CDR3 size: 14 residues. CDR3 in DNA: TGCAGTGCAACGCTAGCGGGGCCCACAGATACGCAGTATTTT. Translated, it gives CSATLAGPTDTQYF.

This clonotype was recorded at least ten times. The chain recombines TRBV4-1 with TRBJ2-1; D remains unclear. The CDR3 runs 17 residues. CDR1 is MGHRA, CDR2 YSYEKL, per germline. V lost 2 bases and J 8 bases, leaving 22 bases between the germline ends. The CDR3 DNA reads TGCGCCAGCAGCCAATTTTTTTCGGGCTCCTCCGCCGATGAGCAGTTCTTC. It specifies CASSQFFSGSSADEQFF.

Only a few counts were recorded for this clonotype. This chain links TRBV7-8 with TRBJ2-7, with D perhaps TRBD1 or TRBD2 (6 bases each). Trimming left V 0 bases short and J 10 bases short, with 19 bases between. Germline V CDR1 and CDR2: SGHVS, FQNEAQ. The CDR3 spans 15 residues. This CDR3 reads CASSLALGGRFAQYF. The CDR3 bases are TGTGCCAGCAGCTTAGCCCTTGGGGGGCGCTTTGCCCAGTACTTC. Full variable domain (missing parts from reference TRBV7-8 and TRBJ2-7): GAGVSQSPRYKVAKRGQDVALRCDPISGHVSLFWYQQALGQGPEFLTYFQNEAQLDKSGLPSDRFFAERPEGSVSTLKIQRTQQEDSAVYLCASSLALGGRFAQYFGPGTRLTVT.

In its sample, this clonotype was seen once. The chain combines TRBV6-2 or TRBV6-3 with TRBJ1-5; no clear D. Germline-derived CDR1 and CDR2 are MNHEY and SVGEGT. Trimming took 5 bases from V and 4 from J, leaving 6 bases between them. The CDR3 runs 12 residues. CDR3 bases: TGTGCCAGCAGTCGAACGAATCAGCCCCAGCATTTT. It encodes CASSRTNQPQHF.

The chain links TRBV2 to TRBJ1-1, with D possibly TRBD1 on 6 matching bases. Germline values: CDR1 SNHLY, CDR2 FYNNEI. The CDR3 totals 12 residues. Trimming took off 2 bases at V and 8 bases at J, with 9 bases between the two ends. CDR3 nucleotides: TGTGCCAGCAGTGAATGGAGGGGGGAAGCTTTCTTT. This codes for CASSEWRGEAFF.

This clonotype came up a few times. The chain recombines TRBV29-1 with TRBJ2-7; TRBD1 matches 8 bases. The length of the CDR3 is 13 residues. V lost 3 bases, J lost 0 bases, and 1 base stayed unmatched. Per germline, CDR1 SQVTM and CDR2 ANQGSEA. This CDR3 reads CSVEGQASYEQYF. The DNA for the CDR3 is TGCAGCGTTGAGGGACAGGCCTCCTACGAGCAGTACTTC.

This chain uses TRBV11-1 with TRBJ2-6, with TRBD2 identical over 13 bases. Trimming removed 6 bases from V and 0 bases from J; junction bases left unmatched: 2. CDR1 and CDR2 (germline): SGHAT, FQDESV (reference sequence). This CDR3 has 17 residues. CDR3 coding DNA: TGTGCCAGCAGTCGGACTAGCGGGAGCTCTGGGGCCAACGTCCTGACTTTC. Protein sequence: CASSRTSGSSGANVLTF.

Many counts were recorded for this clonotype. The chain links TRBV6-1 to TRBJ2-7; D may be TRBD2 (5 bases). This CDR3 is 14 amino acids long. With 10 bases removed from V and 2 bases from J, the gap between germline ends came to 18 bases. Germline V gene sequence: CDR1 MNHNS, CDR2 SASEGT. CDR3 sequence (DNA): TGTGCCACCCATTCACGACGGGATCCCTACGAGCAGTACTTC. Protein product: CATHSRRDPYEQYF.

This clonotype was detected a few times. The CDR3 region is CASSPGQSTNTEAFF. CDR3 sequence (DNA): TGTGCCAGCAGTCCCGGACAGTCTACGAACACTGAAGCTTTCTTT. This chain joins TRBV28 and TRBJ1-1; the D gene is possibly TRBD1 (6 bases). The germline gives CDR1 MDHEN, CDR2 SYDVKM. The CDR3 is made up of 15 amino acids. V gave up 5 bases and J gave up 1 base, with 14 bases separating them.

The chain uses TRBV20-1 and TRBJ2-6, with no clear D. The CDR3 has 13 amino acids. The V gene's germline CDR1 is DFQATT and CDR2 SNEGSKA (reference sequence). The V gene lost 5 bases and the J gene lost 0 bases, with 5 bases spanning the gap. The chain's CDR3 is CSASDSGANVLTF. The CDR3 DNA is TGCAGTGCTTCCGACTCTGGGGCCAACGTCCTGACTTTC.

This clonotype has only one observation. A much larger clone lies a single base off, so this may be a read error. This chain connects TRBV28 to TRBJ2-5; 7 bases map to TRBD1. The DNA end lines up better with TRBJ2-7; the J call may be wrong. This CDR3 is built from 13 residues. Germline CDR1 and CDR2: MDHEN and SYDVKM. The CDR3: CAGTGTVSYEQYF. CDR3 nucleotide sequence: TGTGCCGGCACGGGGACAGTCTCCTACGAGCAGTACTTC.

Note on this clonotype: At one boundary the junction diverges from the germline segment, which might be a read error. This chain links TRBV5-1 with TRBJ1-1, with TRBD1 matching over 9 bases. Per the germline V gene, CDR1 is SGHRS and CDR2 is YFSETQ. The length of the CDR3 is 15 residues. This chain's CDR3 is CASMTGGGSGTEVFF. For the CDR3, the DNA is TGCGCCAGCATGACAGGGGGTGGGTCGGGCACTGAAGTTTTCTTT.

This chain joins TRBV6-6 and TRBJ2-5; tentatively, D is TRBD1 (5 bases). Germline loops: CDR1 MNHNY, CDR2 SVGAGI (reference sequence). The CDR3 contains 12 residues. V lost 8 bases to trimming and J lost 5 bases, with 12 bases between them. CDR3: CASGARRETQYF. CDR3 DNA: TGTGCCAGCGGGGCCAGACGGGAGACCCAGTACTTC.